The 16 T cell receptor beta chains given below trace back to one sample, sequenced in a study of OX40 agonist ivuxolimab in advanced cancers. The table came from immunoSEQ multiplex PCR; TCRdb's copy has only in-frame clones and leaves some out. The sample holds over 50,000 clones; about 83% are singletons and the top ten take around 4.5%. The material was CD4+ or CD8+ T cells sorted from blood, obtained in a trial of the OX40 agonist ivuxolimab. The receptors originated from an adult with an advanced solid tumor such as melanoma, head and neck, liver or kidney cancer.

This chain joins TRBV4-2 and TRBJ2-7; the match to TRBD2 covers 16 bases. Germline trimming cut 1 base from V and 3 bases from J; bases unmatched to any gene: 6. The CDR3 extends over 18 amino acids. Germline loops: CDR1 LGHNA, CDR2 YNFKEQ. The CDR3 nucleotides are TGTGCCAGCAGCCAAGGGGGACTAGCGGGAGGGCCGCACTACGAGCAGTACTTC. Translation gives CASSQGGLAGGPHYEQYF.

Only a few counts were recorded for this clone. This chain links TRBV4-1 with TRBJ2-7; D unresolved. Germline values: CDR1 MGHRA, CDR2 YSYEKL. Trimming cost V 0 bases and J 5 bases, with 23 bases left between them. CDR3 length equals 18 residues. CDR3 in amino acids: CASSQDSGAWPPRDEQYF. In nucleotides, the CDR3 is TGCGCCAGCAGCCAAGATTCGGGCGCGTGGCCCCCACGGGACGAGCAGTACTTC.

The gene calls are TRBV7-9 and TRBJ2-4; D remains unclear. Germline lookup yields CDR1 SEHNR and CDR2 FQNEAQ (reference sequence). The CDR3 is made up of 15 amino acids. V lost 4 bases and J 0 bases, leaving 10 bases between the germline ends. The CDR3 DNA is TGTGCCAGCAGCTCACCACCCCTAGCCAAAAACATTCAGTACTTC. Residues: CASSSPPLAKNIQYF. Filled out from reference TRBV7-9 and TRBJ2-4, the complete variable domain reads DTGVSQNPRHKITKRGQNVTFRCDPISEHNRLYWYRQTLGQGPEFLTYFQNEAQLEKSRLLSDRFSAERPKGSFSTLEIQRTEQGDSAMYLCASSSPPLAKNIQYFGAGTRLSVL.

The chain joins TRBV6-5 to TRBJ2-4; 8 nucleotides match TRBD1. V lost 2 bases and J lost 3; bases outside the gene matches: 6. Germline CDR1 MNHEY, CDR2 SVGAGI. The CDR3 is made up of 16 amino acids. In nucleotides, the CDR3 is TGTGCCAGCAGTTACGGGACAGGTCCAAGCAAAAACATTCAGTACTTC. Translated, it gives CASSYGTGPSKNIQYF.

This clone came up a few times. The chain is built from TRBV10-1 and TRBJ2-3; the D is unclear. This CDR3 comprises 14 residues. The germline V gene has CDR1 WNHNN and CDR2 SYGVQD (reference sequence). V was cut by 8 bases and J by 4 bases, with 16 bases left in between. CDR3 protein: CASSRGEIADTQYF. The DNA of the CDR3 is TGCGCCAGCTCCCGTGGAGAAATCGCAGATACGCAGTATTTT.

This clone was counted a few times. V usage is TRBV28 and J usage is TRBJ1-5; no reliable D call. The germline gives CDR1 MDHEN, CDR2 SYDVKM. The CDR3 covers 13 residues. Trimming took off 5 bases at V and 13 bases at J, with 18 bases between the two ends. This chain's CDR3 is CASSRPDTIPQHF. The CDR3 DNA follows: TGTGCCAGCAGTCGCCCCGACACGATTCCACAGCATTTT.

This clone turned up a few times. The rearrangement uses TRBV19 and TRBJ2-2, with 8 nucleotides matching TRBD1. The V gene's germline CDR1 is LNHDA and CDR2 SQIVND (reference sequence). The V gene end was trimmed by 11 bases and the J gene end by 2 bases; junction bases not matched to a gene: 4. The CDR3 is 13 amino acids. CDR3 amino acids: CAVQGANTGELFF. For the CDR3, the DNA is TGTGCCGTCCAGGGGGCCAACACCGGGGAGCTGTTTTTT.

CDR3 loop: CASSAGTNYGYTF. CDR3 in DNA: TGTGCCAGCAGTGCGGGAACCAACTATGGCTACACCTTC. The gene calls are TRBV2 and TRBJ1-2; D not certain. V was clipped by 4 bases and J by 2 bases, with 8 bases between them. CDR1 SNHLY and CDR2 FYNNEI come from the germline V gene. The CDR3 sequence is 13 residues long.

The rearrangement uses TRBV7-5 and TRBJ1-2; the D call in the table, TRBD1, was not verified against the DNA. TRBV7-5 is a known pseudogene. This CDR3 has 15 amino acids. The CDR3: CASSSPGQGTQGYTF. The CDR3 nucleotides read TGTGCCAGCAGCTCTCCGGGACAGGGAACACAAGGCTACACCTTC.

The gene calls are TRBV2 and TRBJ1-2; a possible D gene is TRBD1 (6 bases). This CDR3 has 14 residues. Looked up from germline, CDR1 is SNHLY and CDR2 is FYNNEI. V was clipped by 6 bases and J by 1 base, with 12 bases between them. The CDR3 sequence is CASRGQRNNYGYTF. CDR3 DNA sequence: TGTGCCAGCAGAGGACAGAGGAATAACTATGGCTACACCTTC.

The rearrangement joins TRBV2 to TRBJ1-6; the D gene is possibly TRBD1 (6 bases). This CDR3 has 14 residues. The ends were cut back, 7 bases at V and 5 bases at J, with 12 bases in the middle. Germline CDR1 is SNHLY and CDR2 is FYNNEI. CDR3 DNA sequence: TGTGCCAGCACCTCGACAGGAAATAATTCACCCCTCCACTTT. Translation gives CASTSTGNNSPLHF.

This clone was counted a single time. The CDR3 protein is CASSPPGGNIQYF. The CDR3 DNA sequence: TGTGCCAGCAGTCCACCAGGAGGGAACATTCAGTACTTC. The chain links TRBV28 to TRBJ2-4; tentative D call: TRBD2 (6 bases). Germline CDR1 MDHEN, CDR2 SYDVKM. This CDR3 comprises 13 residues. V dropped 5 bases and J dropped 7 bases, with 12 bases sitting between them.

This chain connects TRBV30 to TRBJ2-7; TRBD2 aligns across 8 bases. The germline V gene has CDR1 GTSNPN and CDR2 SVGIG (reference sequence). Losses at the gene ends were 2 bases for V and 2 bases for J; bases not matched to a gene: 5. The CDR3 contains 14 residues. The DNA of the CDR3 is TGTGCCTGGAGTCCCCTAGCGGGCACCTACGAGCAGTACTTC. This codes for CAWSPLAGTYEQYF. Complete variable domain (other parts from reference TRBV30 and TRBJ2-7): SQTIHQWPATLVQPVGSPLSLECTVEGTSNPNLYWYRQAAGRGLQLLFYSVGIGQISSEVPQNLSASRPQDRQFILSSKKLLLSDSGFYLCAWSPLAGTYEQYFGPGTRLTVT.

This chain joins TRBV11-1 and TRBJ2-1; 8 bases map to TRBD1. V shed 2 bases and J 7 bases; nucleotides not matched to a gene: 10. Germline lookup yields CDR1 SGHAT and CDR2 FQDESV (reference sequence). The CDR3 spans 16 residues. The CDR3 reads CASSLRAGGVGNEQFF. The CDR3 region has the DNA TGTGCCAGCAGCTTACGAGCAGGGGGCGTTGGGAATGAGCAGTTCTTC.

The chain recombines TRBV10-1 with TRBJ1-1; D is ambiguous. The CDR3 extends over 13 amino acids. V gave up 4 bases and J gave up 3 bases, with 9 bases separating them. The germline CDR1 and CDR2 sequences are WNHNN and SYGVQD (reference sequence). CDR3 amino acids: CASSAGPYTEAFF. CDR3 in DNA: TGCGCCAGCAGTGCCGGCCCCTACACTGAAGCTTTCTTT.

The chain has TRBV2 and TRBJ1-6, with TRBD1 as a possible D gene (5 bases). Trimming removed 6 bases at V and 5 bases at J, with 14 bases between. CDR3 length: 15 residues. Germline CDR1 SNHLY, CDR2 FYNNEI. CDR3 amino acids: CASSSVGGDNSPLHF. In DNA, the CDR3 is TGTGCCAGCAGCTCCGTTGGGGGGGATAATTCACCCCTCCACTTT.